This T cell receptor beta chain was identified in a study of T cell clonality in common variable immunodeficiency. CVID meant reduced serum IgG, IgA and/or IgM plus specific antibody deficiency. The study, taken as a whole, reports: Patient heterogeneity in the CVID cohort limited correlations between repertoire features and clinical complications. In common variable immunodeficiency, TCR beta chains reportedly carried fewer deletions and N-nucleotide insertions. Authors noted CVID clonality's cause needs subpopulation repertoire sequencing. TCRbeta clonality was increased in CVID versus healthy controls.

Assay: immunoSEQ multiplex PCR; the TCRdb copy retains only in-frame clones and omits some. Recorded here are over 30,000 clones, none singletons. J was trimmed by 2 bases and V by 5 bases; bases with no gene match: 7. The CDR3 contains 15 residues. The V gene's germline CDR1 is SGHDT and CDR2 YYEEEE. This clone was recorded at least ten times. No antigen is known for it. The read terminates 3 residues before the CDR3 end, so the remaining end is supplied by the germline J gene. Sequencing was performed on peripheral blood mononuclear cells. The V gene is TRBV5-6, the J gene TRBJ1-2; 9 bases align to TRBD1. The sequence derives from a human donor with common variable immunodeficiency. The sequenced part of the CDR3 DNA is TGTGCCAGCAGTTTACCGGGACAGGGAAACTATGGC. Translating it yields CASSLPGQGNYG. The CDR3 as a whole reads CASSLPGQGNYGYTF.